This T cell receptor (beta chain) was profiled in a study of regulatory T cells in long-lasting Graves disease. Study findings and constraints: Persistent Graves' patients possessed reduced TCR diversity relative to recently diagnosed ones.

This clonotype was seen more than once but under ten times. The target antigen is unknown. Time point specified: newly diagnosed GD, antithyroid drugs for less than 3 months. RNA isolated from PBMCs was used to make the TCR library. Sequencing libraries for TCR beta were prepared with iRepertoire HTBI primers and Arm-PCR of CDR3 regions. TCRdb passed the multiplex PCR reads through MiXCR, listing each CDR3 protein once. The sample has fewer than 550,000 distinct CDR3 sequences, about a sixth seen once. V gave up 0 bases and J gave up 6 bases; unmatched junction bases: 6. Germline V gives CDR1 MGHRA, CDR2 YSYEKL. The CDR3 totals 15 residues. This sample also appeared in a second study, on T cells in Graves' hyperthyroidism and ophthalmopathy.

The chain combines TRBV4-1 with TRBJ2-7; 9 nucleotides align to TRBD1. The sequence came from a woman between 18 and 29 years old with Graves disease. Sequencing used peripheral blood mononuclear cells (PBMCs), obtained at new diagnosis, from a patient treated with antithyroid drugs. CDR3 bases: TGCGCCAGCAGCCAAGAACGGACAGGGGCTTCCGAGCAGTACTTC. This codes for CASSQERTGASEQYF.